Included here is one TCR beta chain sequence, with context. The ends lost 0 bases at V and 6 bases at J; junction bases unmatched: 8. This CDR3 is built from 15 residues. Per the germline V gene, CDR1 is SGHRS and CDR2 is YFSETQ. The data belong to a study of blood T cell dynamics during melanoma immunotherapy. As for the study in general: First-line therapy was either pembrolizumab or nivolumab with ipilimumab for metastatic melanoma.

Time point meaning: week 3, after first cycle of checkpoint inhibitor. No patient had earlier systemic cancer treatment, concurrent immunosuppressants, or another active cancer. Generated by immunoSEQ multiplex PCR, the TCRdb table keeps only in-frame clones and is missing some. The table has approximately 15,000 clones, more than 85% seen once. This chain links TRBV5-1 with TRBJ2-7; 8 bases line up with TRBD2. The sequence came from a human donor with melanoma. Sample: blood, taken from a patient treated with checkpoint blockade. In DNA, the CDR3 is TGCGCCAGCAGCTTGGGTATTAGCGGGAAATCCGAGCAGTACTTC. Its translation: CASSLGISGKSEQYF.